This TCR beta chain originates from a study of cytomegalovirus exposure and HLA in healthy donors. Study in general: In terms of ancestry, the Caucasian-associated cluster contained 75% to 85% of the 300 to 400 genotyped donors.

PCR amplification relied on 60 Vbeta primers (plus 13 Jbeta primers). Some clones are missing from TCRdb's copy, which holds only in-frame ones; the method was immunoSEQ multiplex PCR. Here the sample spans under 150,000 clones, about 76% being singletons. CDR3 length equals 15 residues. The V gene's germline CDR1 is SGDLS and CDR2 YYNGEE. The J segment lost 3 bases and the V segment lost 3 bases, leaving 8 bases of the junction unmatched. The rearrangement uses TRBV9 and TRBJ1-2, with 7 bases identical to TRBD1. Sample: PBMCs. The source is a female donor in good health and CMV-seronegative. In DNA, the CDR3 is TGTGCCAGCAGCGCCGGGACAGTCAGAGACTATGGCTACACCTTC. Protein sequence: CASSAGTVRDYGYTF.